This T cell receptor beta chain was found in a study of beta chain features in type 1 diabetes (dated by TCRdb to 2016 to 2018). For the wider study: Mean age, gender distribution, total cell number and subset yield did not differ between patients and healthy donors. A total of about 110,000,000 sorted cells were examined across all samples, and a strong correlation was observed between cell number per subset and RNA yield. In the study, recently diagnosed type 1 diabetes patients and matched healthy donors were compared on the TCRB repertoires of their sorted circulating CD4+ T cell subsets. Whereas all 30 or so donors provided naive and central memory subsets, regulatory and stem cell-like memory subsets were isolated from just 8 patients and roughly eight healthy donors.

Reading from cysteine to phenylalanine, the CDR3 counts 14 amino acids. Only CDR3 DNA remains: 42 bases, in frame from the first base. Based on the germline V gene, the CDR1 and CDR2 sequences are SGHRS and YFSETQ. V loses 0 bases at its end and J loses 7 bases; junction bases beyond the gene matches: 3. From each donor, a single peripheral blood sample of about 116 mL on average was drawn into heparinised tubes. A BD FACSAria II and a panel including CD45RO, CCR7, CD25, CD127, CD95 and CD27 were used to sort naive, central memory, regulatory and stem cell-like memory CD4+ T cells. A purity above 98% was achieved for all sorted populations. PBMCs were isolated right away by Lymphoprep density gradient centrifugation and were stained directly, without culture. So that batch effects would be minimized, each experiment stained and sorted samples in pairs, pairing one healthy donor with one patient. All of the isolated RNA was reverse transcribed with the High Capacity cDNA Reverse Transcription Kit, so expressed TCRB transcripts were sequenced. Deep immunoSEQ sequencing was performed on naive, central memory and regulatory T cell samples, with an average of roughly 3.6 million total reads per sample. Sorted cells were lysed in RLT buffer, and RNA was extracted using DNase-treated RNeasy Micro or Mini kits according to cell number. To prevent cross-contamination, each cell subset was processed individually, whereas patient and healthy donor samples were processed jointly. The immunoSEQ multiplex PCR was used to amplify TCRB sequences from cDNA, yielding 87-bp fragments that span the CDR3 region. Sequencing of the amplicons was performed on the Illumina HiSeq platform. The authors processed their data as follows. Synthetic template baselines were used to correct PCR bias computationally, reads within Hamming distance 2 were collapsed together, and singletons that could not be merged were discarded. Reads were aligned to IMGT to assign V, D and J genes, CDR3 length, and insertions or deletions at six rearrangement sites. Clonotype counts were normalized to sorted cell number within each subset before computing true diversity and Gini coefficients with the tcR R package. Repertoire sharing was quantified using the overlap coefficient calculated on TCRB nucleotide sequences. Imported from immuneACCESS, the table was reduced by TCRdb to in-frame sequences with V and J called. These copies leave out some clones; in studies compared against another copy, an unresolved V gene accounts for under half, and the cause of the remainder is not known. V, J and clone size are those of that table, while D and trimming were read from the DNA. This sample comprises almost 350,000 clones, 7% to 9% of them detected only once. The ten largest clones represent roughly 0.44% of the sample.

This clone showed up just a few times. Its antigen remains undetermined. Per-base quality was not reported, and no clone a single base away is much larger than it. The investigation overall reported the following: Type 1 diabetes patients showed a moderate but significant shortening of TCRB CDR3 length in all four CD4+ subsets. Naive, central memory and regulatory TCRB repertoires appeared to be more similar among patients than among healthy donors. Shorter templates might have been favored by PCR, but patient and control samples were amplified and corrected together, so both groups would have been affected equally by any skew. Because small numbers of individuals were included in the HLA sub-analyses, any influence of HLA type on TCRB rearrangement was left unresolved. At VDJ recombination sites, type 1 diabetes patients had fewer insertions and more deleted nucleotides, which implies abnormalities in thymic rearrangement. Because cDNA rather than genomic DNA was sequenced, highly expressing activated cells could have been over-represented, although no difference in activation and CD3 levels was found between groups.

The sequence links TRBV5-1 to TRBJ2-5, with 10 junctional bases fitting TRBD2. This TCR was sampled from a woman younger than 35 in good health. Sequences were obtained from central memory CD4+ T cells from blood. In nucleotide form, the sequence is TGCGCCAGCAGCTTGGGGCTAGCGGGAGCGACCCAGTACTTC. This yields the protein CASSLGLAGATQYF.